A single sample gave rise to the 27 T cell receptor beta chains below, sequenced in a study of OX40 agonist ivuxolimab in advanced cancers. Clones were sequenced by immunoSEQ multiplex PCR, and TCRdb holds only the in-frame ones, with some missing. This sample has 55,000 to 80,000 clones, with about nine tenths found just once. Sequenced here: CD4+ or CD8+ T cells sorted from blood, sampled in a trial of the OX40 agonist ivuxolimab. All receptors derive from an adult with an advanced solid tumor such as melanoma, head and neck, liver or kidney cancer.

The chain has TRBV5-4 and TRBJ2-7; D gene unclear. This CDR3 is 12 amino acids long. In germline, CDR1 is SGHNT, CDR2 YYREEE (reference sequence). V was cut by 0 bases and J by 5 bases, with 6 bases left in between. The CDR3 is CASSLDVHEQYF. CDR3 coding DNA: TGTGCCAGCAGCTTGGACGTCCACGAGCAGTACTTC.

The CDR3 DNA follows: TGTGCCAGCAGTTCCCTCCGCAGGGATGGCTACACCTTC. It yields the protein CASSSLRRDGYTF. The rearrangement uses TRBV28 and TRBJ1-2; D might be TRBD1 (5 bases). The CDR3 has 13 amino acids. Trimming stripped 4 bases from V and 6 bases from J, with 12 bases between. Germline V gives CDR1 MDHEN, CDR2 SYDVKM.

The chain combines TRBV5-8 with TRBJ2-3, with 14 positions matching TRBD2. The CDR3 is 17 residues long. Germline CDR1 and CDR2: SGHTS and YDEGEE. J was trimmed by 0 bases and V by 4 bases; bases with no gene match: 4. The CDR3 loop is CASSLGLAGESTDTQYF. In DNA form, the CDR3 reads TGTGCCAGCAGCCTGGGACTAGCGGGGGAAAGCACAGATACGCAGTATTTT.

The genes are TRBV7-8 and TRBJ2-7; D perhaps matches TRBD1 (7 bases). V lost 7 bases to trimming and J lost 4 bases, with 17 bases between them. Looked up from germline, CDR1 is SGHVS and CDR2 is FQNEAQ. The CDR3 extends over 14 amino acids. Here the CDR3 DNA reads TGTGCCAGCAACAGGAGGGGGCGTTCTTACGAGCAGTACTTC. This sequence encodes CASNRRGRSYEQYF.

This CDR3 is CAWGTTGLFSGNTIYF. As DNA, the CDR3 is TGTGCCTGGGGGACGACAGGCCTATTTTCTGGAAACACCATATATTTT. The chain has TRBV30 and TRBJ1-3; tentatively, D is TRBD1 (6 bases). This CDR3 region has 16 residues. V lost 5 bases to trimming and J lost 1 base, with 18 bases between them. Germline values: CDR1 GTSNPN, CDR2 SVGIG (reference sequence). Combining the CDR3 with reference TRBV30 and TRBJ1-3 gives the whole variable domain SQTIHQWPATLVQPVGSPLSLECTVEGTSNPNLYWYRQAAGRGLQLLFYSVGIGQISSEVPQNLSASRPQDRQFILSSKKLLLSDSGFYLCAWGTTGLFSGNTIYFGEGSWLTVV.

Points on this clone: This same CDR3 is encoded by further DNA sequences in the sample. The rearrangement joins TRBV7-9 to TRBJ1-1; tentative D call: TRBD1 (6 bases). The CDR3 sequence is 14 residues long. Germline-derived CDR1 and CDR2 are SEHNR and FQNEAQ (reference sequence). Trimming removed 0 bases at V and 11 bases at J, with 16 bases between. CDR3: CASSLARARGNAFF. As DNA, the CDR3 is TGTGCCAGCAGCTTAGCTAGAGCGAGGGGGAATGCTTTCTTT. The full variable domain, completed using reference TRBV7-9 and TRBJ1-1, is DTGVSQNPRHKITKRGQNVTFRCDPISEHNRLYWYRQTLGQGPEFLTYFQNEAQLEKSRLLSDRFSAERPKGSFSTLEIQRTEQGDSAMYLCASSLARARGNAFFGQGTRLTVV.

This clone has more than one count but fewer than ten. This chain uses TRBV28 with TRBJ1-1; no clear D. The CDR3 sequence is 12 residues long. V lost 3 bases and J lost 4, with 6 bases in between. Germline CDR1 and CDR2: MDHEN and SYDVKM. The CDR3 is CASSFEATEAFF. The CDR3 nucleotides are TGTGCCAGCAGTTTTGAGGCCACTGAAGCTTTCTTT.

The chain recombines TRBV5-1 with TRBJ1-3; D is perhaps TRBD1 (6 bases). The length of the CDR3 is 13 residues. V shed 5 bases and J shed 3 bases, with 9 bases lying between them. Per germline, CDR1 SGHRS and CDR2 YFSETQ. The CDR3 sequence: CASRGTRGNTIYF. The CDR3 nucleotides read TGCGCCAGCAGGGGGACACGTGGAAACACCATATATTTT.

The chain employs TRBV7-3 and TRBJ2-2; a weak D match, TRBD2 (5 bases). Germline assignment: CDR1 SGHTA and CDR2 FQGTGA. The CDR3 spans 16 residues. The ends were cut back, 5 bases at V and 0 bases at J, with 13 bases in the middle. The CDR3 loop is CASSPGRTPNTGELFF. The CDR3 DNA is TGTGCCAGCAGCCCCGGGCGGACTCCGAACACCGGGGAGCTGTTTTTT.

CDR3 residues: CASSRFTVNTGELFF. The CDR3 nucleotides read TGTGCCAGCAGTCGTTTCACAGTGAACACCGGGGAGCTGTTTTTT. The V call is TRBV2, the J call TRBJ2-2, with D uncertain. V was trimmed by 5 bases and J by 1 base, leaving 11 bases between them. The germline V gene has CDR1 SNHLY and CDR2 FYNNEI. This CDR3 is built from 15 residues.

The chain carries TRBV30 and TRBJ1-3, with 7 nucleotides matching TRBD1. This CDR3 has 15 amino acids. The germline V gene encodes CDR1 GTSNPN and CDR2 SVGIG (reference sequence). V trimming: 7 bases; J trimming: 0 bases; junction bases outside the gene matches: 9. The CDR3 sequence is CAFLNRGRSGNTIYF. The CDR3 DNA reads TGTGCCTTTCTCAACAGGGGACGCTCTGGAAACACCATATATTTT.

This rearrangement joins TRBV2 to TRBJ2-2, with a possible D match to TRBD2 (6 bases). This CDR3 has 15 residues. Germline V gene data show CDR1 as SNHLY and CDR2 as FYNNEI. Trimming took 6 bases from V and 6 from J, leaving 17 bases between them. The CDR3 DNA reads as TGTGCCAGCAGCGGGACTGCGCGAGGACCCGGGGAGCTGTTTTTT. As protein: CASSGTARGPGELFF.

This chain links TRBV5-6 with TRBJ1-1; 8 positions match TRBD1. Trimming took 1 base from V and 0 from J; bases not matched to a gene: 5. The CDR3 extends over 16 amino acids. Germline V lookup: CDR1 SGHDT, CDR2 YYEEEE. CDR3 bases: TGTGCCAGCAGCTTGAATGACAGGGGCTTGAACACTGAAGCTTTCTTT. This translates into CASSLNDRGLNTEAFF.

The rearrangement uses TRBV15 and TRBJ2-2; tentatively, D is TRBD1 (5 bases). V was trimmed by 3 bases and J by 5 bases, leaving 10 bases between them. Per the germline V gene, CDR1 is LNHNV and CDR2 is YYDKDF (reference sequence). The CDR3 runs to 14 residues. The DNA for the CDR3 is TGTGCCACCAGCAGGCTACAGGTTACCGGGGAGCTGTTTTTT. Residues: CATSRLQVTGELFF. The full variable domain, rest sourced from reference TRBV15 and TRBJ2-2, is DAMVIQNPRYQVTQFGKPVTLSCSQTLNHNVMYWYQQKSSQAPKLLFHYYDKDFNNEADTPDNFQSRRPNTSFCFLDIRSPGLGDTAMYLCATSRLQVTGELFFGEGSRLTVL.

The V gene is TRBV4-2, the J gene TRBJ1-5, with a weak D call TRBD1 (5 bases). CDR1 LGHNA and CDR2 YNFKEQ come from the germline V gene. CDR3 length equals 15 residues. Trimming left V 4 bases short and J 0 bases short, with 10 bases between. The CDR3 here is CASSRGRGSNQPQHF. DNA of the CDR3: TGTGCCAGCAGCCGAGGGAGGGGTAGCAATCAGCCCCAGCATTTT.

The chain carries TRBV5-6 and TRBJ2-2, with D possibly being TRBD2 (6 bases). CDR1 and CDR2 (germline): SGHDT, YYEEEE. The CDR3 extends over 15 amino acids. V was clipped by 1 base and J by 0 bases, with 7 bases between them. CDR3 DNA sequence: TGTGCCAGCAGCTTGACGGGGGCGAACACCGGGGAGCTGTTTTTT. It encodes CASSLTGANTGELFF.

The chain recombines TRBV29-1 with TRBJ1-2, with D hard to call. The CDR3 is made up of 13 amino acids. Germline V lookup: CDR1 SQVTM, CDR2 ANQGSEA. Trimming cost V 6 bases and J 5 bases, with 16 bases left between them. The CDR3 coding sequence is TGCAGCGTCGAGGGCAGTCTTTCTTATGGCTACACCTTC. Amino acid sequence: CSVEGSLSYGYTF.

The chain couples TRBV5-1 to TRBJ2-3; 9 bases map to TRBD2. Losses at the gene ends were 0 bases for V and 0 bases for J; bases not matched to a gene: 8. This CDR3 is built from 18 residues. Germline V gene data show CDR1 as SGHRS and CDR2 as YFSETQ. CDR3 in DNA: TGCGCCAGCAGCTTGGTCCAGCGGGGGGCCTCTAGCACAGATACGCAGTATTTT. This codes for CASSLVQRGASSTDTQYF.

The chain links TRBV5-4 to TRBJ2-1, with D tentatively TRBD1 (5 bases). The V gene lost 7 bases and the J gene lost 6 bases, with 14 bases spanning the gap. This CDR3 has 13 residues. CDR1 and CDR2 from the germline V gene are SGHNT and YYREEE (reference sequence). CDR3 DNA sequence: TGTGCCAGCCGCTCAGGGCCGCGCAATGAGCAGTTCTTC. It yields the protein CASRSGPRNEQFF.

CDR3 protein: CASSSYRLAGGNEQFF. The CDR3 nucleotides read TGTGCCAGCAGCTCATATCGACTAGCGGGGGGCAATGAGCAGTTCTTC. The chain recombines TRBV7-8 with TRBJ2-1; 13 bases match TRBD2. The trim removed 4 bases at V and 6 bases at J, leaving 6 bases unmatched. Looked up from germline, CDR1 is SGHVS and CDR2 is FQNEAQ. The CDR3 is made up of 16 amino acids.

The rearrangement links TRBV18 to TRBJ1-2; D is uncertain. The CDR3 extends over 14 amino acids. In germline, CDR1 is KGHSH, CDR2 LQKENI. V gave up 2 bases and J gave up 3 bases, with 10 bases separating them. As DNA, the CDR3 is TGTGCCAGCTCACCAACGCAGGCGGACTATGGCTACACCTTC. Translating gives CASSPTQADYGYTF.

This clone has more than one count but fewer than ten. This CDR3 reads CAIRQGRGEKLFF. For the CDR3, the DNA is TGTGCCATCCGACAGGGTAGGGGGGAAAAACTGTTTTTT. The chain employs TRBV10-3 and TRBJ1-4; 7 nucleotides line up with TRBD1. The germline V gene has CDR1 ENHRY and CDR2 SYGVKD. The CDR3 runs to 13 residues. J lost 8 bases, V lost 8 bases, and 8 bases had no gene match.

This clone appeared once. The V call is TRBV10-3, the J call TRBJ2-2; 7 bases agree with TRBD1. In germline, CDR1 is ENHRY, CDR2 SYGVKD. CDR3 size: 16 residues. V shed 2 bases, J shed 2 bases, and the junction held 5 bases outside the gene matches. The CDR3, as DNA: TGTGCCATCAGTGAGCCACGACAGGGTAACACCGGGGAGCTGTTTTTT. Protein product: CAISEPRQGNTGELFF.

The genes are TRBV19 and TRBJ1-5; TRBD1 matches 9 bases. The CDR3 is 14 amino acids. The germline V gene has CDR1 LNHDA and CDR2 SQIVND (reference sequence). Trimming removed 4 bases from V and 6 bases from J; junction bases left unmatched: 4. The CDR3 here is CASSTTGGSQPQHF. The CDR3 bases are TGTGCCAGTAGTACTACAGGGGGCAGTCAGCCCCAGCATTTT.

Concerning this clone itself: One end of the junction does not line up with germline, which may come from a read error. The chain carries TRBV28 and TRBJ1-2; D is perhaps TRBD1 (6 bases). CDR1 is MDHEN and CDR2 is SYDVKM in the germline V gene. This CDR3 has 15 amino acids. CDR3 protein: CASSRPTGSNFGYTF. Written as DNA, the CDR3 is TGTGCCAGCAGTCGACCTACAGGGTCGAACTTTGGCTACACCTTC.

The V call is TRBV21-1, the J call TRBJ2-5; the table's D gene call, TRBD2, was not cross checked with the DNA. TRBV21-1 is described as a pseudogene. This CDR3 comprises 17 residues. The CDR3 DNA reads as TGTGCCAGCAGCAAAGTCCACAGCGGGGGGGCCCAAGAGACCCAGTACTTC. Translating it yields CASSKVHSGGAQETQYF.

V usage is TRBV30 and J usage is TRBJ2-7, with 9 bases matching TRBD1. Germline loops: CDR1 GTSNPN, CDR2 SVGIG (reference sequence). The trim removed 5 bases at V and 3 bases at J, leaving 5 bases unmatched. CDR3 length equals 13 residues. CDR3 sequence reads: CAWGPGQGYEQYF. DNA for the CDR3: TGTGCCTGGGGGCCGGGACAGGGCTACGAGCAGTACTTC.